The present T cell receptor (beta chain) was sequenced within a study of T cell responses to AZD1222 COVID-19 vaccine. Study overall: Some second doses came at about 4 weeks and others at about 12 weeks; these were pooled. Study observations and caveats: Baseline serology detected seropositivity in only six AZD1222 recipients.

To note about this clone: Its specificity is not known.

Here immunoSEQ multiplex PCR was the method, and the copy in TCRdb shows in-frame clones only, minus some. The sample contains around 180,000 clones, 75% to 90% of which appear only once. CDR1 is LNHDA, CDR2 SQIVND, per germline (reference sequence). Trimming left V 3 bases short and J 4 bases short, with 16 bases between. The CDR3 totals 15 residues. The TCR originated in an adult in good health. Source: peripheral blood, taken on day 0 of AZD1222 vaccination. The genes are TRBV19 and TRBJ2-7; D unresolved. The CDR3 protein is CASSIFAFEAYEQYF. The CDR3 DNA reads TGTGCCAGTAGTATCTTTGCCTTCGAGGCGTACGAGCAGTACTTC. The full variable domain, completed using reference TRBV19 and TRBJ2-7, is DGGITQSPKYLFRKEGQNVTLSCEQNLNHDAMYWYRQDPGQGLRLIYYSQIVNDFQKGDIAEGYSVSREKKESFPLTVTSAQKNPTAFYLCASSIFAFEAYEQYFGPGTRLTVT.